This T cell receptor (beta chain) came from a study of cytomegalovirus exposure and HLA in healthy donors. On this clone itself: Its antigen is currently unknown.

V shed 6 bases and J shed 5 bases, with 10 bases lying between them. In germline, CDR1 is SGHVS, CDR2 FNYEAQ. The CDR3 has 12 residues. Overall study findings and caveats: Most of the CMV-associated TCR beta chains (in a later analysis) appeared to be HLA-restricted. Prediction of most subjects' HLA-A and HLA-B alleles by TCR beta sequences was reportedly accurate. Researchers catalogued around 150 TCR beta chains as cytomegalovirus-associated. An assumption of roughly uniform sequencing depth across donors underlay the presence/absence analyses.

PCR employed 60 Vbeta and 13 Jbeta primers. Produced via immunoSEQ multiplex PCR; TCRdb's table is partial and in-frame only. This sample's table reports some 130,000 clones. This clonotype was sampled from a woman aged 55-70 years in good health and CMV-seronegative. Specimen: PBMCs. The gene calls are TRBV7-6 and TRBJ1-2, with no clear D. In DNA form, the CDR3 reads TGTGCCAGCAGGCCCCCGGGGTATGGCTACACCTTC. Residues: CASRPPGYGYTF.